The next 2 T cell receptor beta chains were all read from a single sample in a study of cytomegalovirus exposure and HLA in healthy donors. The data were produced by immunoSEQ multiplex PCR, yet TCRdb's version contains in-frame clones alone and is incomplete. The sample records 200,000 to 250,000 clones, roughly 83% being singletons. Sequencing was performed on PBMCs. These receptors all come from a woman in her thirties in good health and CMV-seropositive.

The V and J genes are TRBV4-3 and TRBJ2-1; D remains unclear. The CDR3 totals 14 residues. Trimming took 1 base from V and 1 from J, leaving 5 bases between them. In germline, CDR1 is LGHNA, CDR2 YSLEER. CDR3 protein: CASSQGVSYNEQFF. The CDR3 DNA reads TGCGCCAGCAGCCAAGGTGTTTCCTACAATGAGCAGTTCTTC.

The chain links TRBV28 to TRBJ1-2; a weak D match, TRBD1 (5 bases). Trimming took 2 bases from V and 5 from J, leaving 15 bases between them. Germline CDR1 reads MDHEN; CDR2 reads SYDVKM. The CDR3 length is 15 residues. The CDR3 nucleotides are TGTGCCAGCAGTTTACTAGGGACGGGGGATTATGGCTACACCTTC. It is translated as CASSLLGTGDYGYTF.